A single sample is the source of the 10 T cell receptor beta chains below, sequenced in a study of T cells in Graves' hyperthyroidism and ophthalmopathy. RNA transcripts served as the template for amplifying TCR beta CDR3 regions. Initially, a first-round RT-PCR of the TCR CDR3 employed the HTBI primer set. TCRdb used MiXCR to reprocess the multiplex PCR reads, holding one entry per CDR3 protein. The data show about 700,000 distinct CDR3 sequences, around 13% seen once. The material sequenced was blood. These receptors came from a woman aged 18-29 years with Graves' hyperthyroidism.

This clonotype has ten or more counts. This chain uses TRBV7-9 with TRBJ2-1, with TRBD2 matching over 8 bases. The V and J ends lost 5 bases and 5 bases, in that order; junction bases with no gene match: 8. CDR1 and CDR2 from the germline V gene are SEHNR and FQNEAQ (reference sequence). The CDR3 has 15 residues. CDR3 amino acids: CASSAIDGRDNEQFF. The DNA of the CDR3 is TGTGCCAGCAGCGCGATCGACGGGAGGGACAATGAGCAGTTCTTC.

This clonotype was counted at least ten times. The CDR3 bases are TGTGCCAGCAGTTTAAGAGCGGGAGTCATCTACGAGCAGTACTTC. Its translation: CASSLRAGVIYEQYF. The chain employs TRBV12-3 or TRBV12-4 and TRBJ2-7, with 8 bases fitting TRBD2. V shed 2 bases and J 3 bases; nucleotides not matched to a gene: 6. CDR3 length: 15 residues.

This chain connects TRBV7-9 to TRBJ2-5; 9 bases match TRBD2. Germline CDR1 is SEHNR and CDR2 is FQNEAQ (reference sequence). J gave up 4 bases and V 1 base, and 4 bases lay outside the gene matches. This CDR3 is built from 15 residues. CDR3 DNA sequence: TGTGCCAGCAGCTTAGGAAGCGGGAGGTCAGAGACCCAGTACTTC. Protein: CASSLGSGRSETQYF.

This clonotype was counted many times. The rearrangement uses TRBV28 and TRBJ1-1; D is undetermined. Between the trimmed V and J ends, which lost 5 bases and 1 base, there was a span of 17 bases. This CDR3 has 16 amino acids. Per the germline V gene, CDR1 is MDHEN and CDR2 is SYDVKM. CDR3 region: CASSPFPGLENTEAFF. In DNA, the CDR3 is TGTGCCAGCAGTCCTTTCCCGGGGTTGGAGAACACTGAAGCTTTCTTT.

At least ten counts were recorded for this clonotype. The chain has TRBV12-3 or TRBV12-4 and TRBJ1-2; D may be TRBD1 (6 bases). CDR3 size: 15 residues. The V end was cut by 5 bases, the J end by 0 bases, with 13 bases between. The CDR3 region is CASSRGAQPNYGYTF. In DNA form, the CDR3 reads TGTGCCAGCAGTCGGGGGGCGCAGCCTAACTATGGCTACACCTTC.

This clonotype was observed a handful of times. V usage is TRBV18 and J usage is TRBJ2-1, with D perhaps TRBD2 (6 bases). The V gene's germline CDR1 is KGHSH and CDR2 LQKENI. V lost 4 bases to trimming and J lost 2 bases, with 15 bases between them. This CDR3 contains 16 residues. The CDR3 is CASSLRRDFPYNEQFF. The CDR3 DNA is TGTGCCAGCTCACTCCGCCGGGACTTTCCCTACAATGAGCAGTTCTTC.

This clonotype was counted ten times or more. The J gene is TRBJ2-7, the V gene TRBV6-1; a weak D match, TRBD2 (6 bases). V was shortened by 10 bases and J by 0 bases, with 13 bases between the two germline ends. The CDR3 totals 13 residues. Germline V gene sequence: CDR1 MNHNS, CDR2 SASEGT. CDR3 protein: CAIGRRNSYEQYF. CDR3 sequence (DNA): TGTGCCATTGGGAGGCGGAACTCCTACGAGCAGTACTTC.

This clonotype was counted ten times or more. The chain links TRBV28 to TRBJ2-1; no clear D gene. Between the trimmed V and J ends, which lost 5 bases and 6 bases, there was a span of 8 bases. Germline CDR1 reads MDHEN; CDR2 reads SYDVKM. The CDR3 has 12 amino acids. CDR3 in amino acids: CASSPQLNEQFF. The CDR3, as DNA: TGTGCCAGCAGTCCCCAGCTCAATGAGCAGTTCTTC.

V usage is TRBV29-1 and J usage is TRBJ2-4; D not resolved. The V gene lost 4 bases and the J gene lost 1 base, with 5 bases spanning the gap. Per the germline V gene, CDR1 is SQVTM and CDR2 is ANQGSEA. The CDR3 extends over 12 amino acids. The CDR3 here is CSVVGAKNIQYF. The CDR3 coding sequence is TGCAGCGTTGTAGGGGCCAAAAACATTCAGTACTTC.

This clonotype occurred a few times. The rearrangement joins TRBV7-2 to TRBJ2-7; either TRBD1 or TRBD2 may supply D (5 bases each). Germline V CDR1 and CDR2: SGHTA, FQGNSA. The CDR3 is made up of 13 amino acids. Trimming took off 3 bases at V and 8 bases at J, with 14 bases between the two ends. As DNA, the CDR3 is TGTGCCAGCAGCTTGGCCGGGACCCCCCAGCAGTACTTC. Translated: CASSLAGTPQQYF. The complete variable domain, with remaining parts taken from reference TRBV7-2 and TRBJ2-7, reads GAGVSQSPSNKVTEKGKDVELRCDPISGHTALYWYRQSLGQGLEFLIYFQGNSAPDKSGLPSDRFSAERTGGSVSTLTIQRTQQEDSAVYLCASSLAGTPQQYFGPGTRLTVT.